The text below deals with one TCR beta chain. The data stem from a study of blood T cell repertoires in COVID-19. Overall study: Italy, Spain and the United States were the sources of the convalescent and acute COVID-19 samples. PBMCs, B-cell-depleted T cells, or T cells provided the cDNA or gDNA that made up the material.

Under the authors' procedure: Amplifying reference gene primers gave estimates of nucleated cell counts. Clones were read by immunoSEQ multiplex PCR, and TCRdb kept only the in-frame ones, dropping some. The V and J calls and clone size come from that table; D and trimming were worked out from the DNA. The sample consists of about 40,000 clones, about 86% of them appearing once. After removal of 4 bases from V and 2 bases from J, the junction contained 10 bases not matched to a gene. The CDR3 runs 19 residues. CDR1 PRHDT and CDR2 FYEKMQ come from the germline V gene (reference sequence). This TCR was recovered from an older woman with acute or convalescent COVID-19. The rearrangement uses TRBV13 and TRBJ2-3; TRBD2 matches 15 bases. Material: peripheral blood. CDR3 in DNA: TGTGCCAGCAGCTCGGGACTAGCGGGAGGCCCGACGTACACAGATACGCAGTATTTT. Its translation is CASSSGLAGGPTYTDTQYF. Variable domain in full (rest from reference TRBV13 and TRBJ2-3): AAGVIQSPRHLIKEKRETATLKCYPIPRHDTVYWYQQGPGQDPQFLISFYEKMQSDKGSIPDRFSAQQFSDYHSELNMSSLELGDSALYFCASSSGLAGGPTYTDTQYFGPGTRLTVL.